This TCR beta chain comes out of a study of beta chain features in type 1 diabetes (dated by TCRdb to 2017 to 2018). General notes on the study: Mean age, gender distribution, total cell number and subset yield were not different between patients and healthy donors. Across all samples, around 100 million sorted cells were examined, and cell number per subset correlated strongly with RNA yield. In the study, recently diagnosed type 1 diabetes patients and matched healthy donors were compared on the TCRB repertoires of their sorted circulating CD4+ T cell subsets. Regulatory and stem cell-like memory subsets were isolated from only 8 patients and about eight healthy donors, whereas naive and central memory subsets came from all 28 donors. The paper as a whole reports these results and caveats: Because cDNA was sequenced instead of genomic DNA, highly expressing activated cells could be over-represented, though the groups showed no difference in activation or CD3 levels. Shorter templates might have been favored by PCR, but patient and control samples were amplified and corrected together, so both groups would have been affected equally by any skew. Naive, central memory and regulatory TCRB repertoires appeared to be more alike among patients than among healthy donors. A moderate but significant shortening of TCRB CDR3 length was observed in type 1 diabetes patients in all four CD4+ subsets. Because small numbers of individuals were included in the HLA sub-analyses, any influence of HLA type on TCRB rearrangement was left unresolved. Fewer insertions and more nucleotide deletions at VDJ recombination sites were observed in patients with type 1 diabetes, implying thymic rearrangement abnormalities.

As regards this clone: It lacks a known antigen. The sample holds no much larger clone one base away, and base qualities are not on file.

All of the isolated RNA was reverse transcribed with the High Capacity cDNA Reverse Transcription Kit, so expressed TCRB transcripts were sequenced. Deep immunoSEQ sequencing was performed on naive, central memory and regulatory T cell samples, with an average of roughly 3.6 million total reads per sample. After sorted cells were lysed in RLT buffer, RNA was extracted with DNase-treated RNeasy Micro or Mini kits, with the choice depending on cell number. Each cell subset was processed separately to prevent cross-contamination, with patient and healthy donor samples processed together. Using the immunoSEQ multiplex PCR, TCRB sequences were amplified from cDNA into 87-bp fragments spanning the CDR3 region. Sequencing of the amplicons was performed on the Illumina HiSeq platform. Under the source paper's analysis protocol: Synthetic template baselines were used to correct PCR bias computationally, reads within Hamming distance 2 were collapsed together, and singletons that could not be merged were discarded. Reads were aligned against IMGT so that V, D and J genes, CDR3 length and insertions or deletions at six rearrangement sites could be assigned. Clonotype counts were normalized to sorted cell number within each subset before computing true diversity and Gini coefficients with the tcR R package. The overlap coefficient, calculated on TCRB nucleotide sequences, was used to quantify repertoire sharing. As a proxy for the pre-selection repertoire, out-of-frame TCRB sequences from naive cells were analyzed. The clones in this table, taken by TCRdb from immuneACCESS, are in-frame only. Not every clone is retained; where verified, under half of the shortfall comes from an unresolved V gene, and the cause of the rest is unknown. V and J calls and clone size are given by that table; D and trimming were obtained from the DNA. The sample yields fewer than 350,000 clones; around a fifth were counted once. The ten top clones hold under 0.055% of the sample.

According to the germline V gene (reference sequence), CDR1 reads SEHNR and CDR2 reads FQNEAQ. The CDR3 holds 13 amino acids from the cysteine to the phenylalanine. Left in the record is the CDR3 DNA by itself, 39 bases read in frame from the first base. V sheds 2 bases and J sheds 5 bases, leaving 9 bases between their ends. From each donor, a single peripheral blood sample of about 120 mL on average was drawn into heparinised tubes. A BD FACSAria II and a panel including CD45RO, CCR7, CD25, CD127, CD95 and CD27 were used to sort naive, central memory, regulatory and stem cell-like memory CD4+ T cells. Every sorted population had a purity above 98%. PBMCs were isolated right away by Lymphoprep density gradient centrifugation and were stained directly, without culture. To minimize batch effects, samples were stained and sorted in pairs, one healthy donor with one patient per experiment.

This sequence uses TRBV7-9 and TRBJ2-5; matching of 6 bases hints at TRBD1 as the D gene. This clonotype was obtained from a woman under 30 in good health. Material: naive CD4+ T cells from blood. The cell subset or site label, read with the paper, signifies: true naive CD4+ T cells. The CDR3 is CASSLQGSETQYF. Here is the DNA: TGTGCCAGCAGCTTACAGGGGTCCGAGACCCAGTACTTC.